What follows are 12 T cell receptor beta chains derived from one specimen sequenced in a study of human T cells and chemical hapten exposure. From the RACE reads, TCRdb called clonotypes with MiXCR, one entry per CDR3 protein. The data show some 65,000 distinct CDR3 sequences, about 5.7% seen once. Specified time point: healthy volunteer bleed at 6 weeks. Whole blood, unfractionated, served as the material for total RNA extraction. The sample taken for sequencing was whole blood. All receptors derive from a female donor in good health. Some clones in this sample may be carry-over from other donors' samples.

This clonotype came up many times. This chain connects TRBV28 to TRBJ2-2; D perhaps matches TRBD1 (5 bases). This CDR3 spans 16 amino acids. CDR1 is MDHEN, CDR2 SYDVKM, per germline. The germline V and J ends were trimmed by 4 bases and 0 bases, with 12 bases remaining between them. DNA of the CDR3: TGTGCCAGCAGTTCCCCCGTAGGGGCGAACACCGGGGAGCTGTTTTTT. This encodes CASSSPVGANTGELFF.

This chain joins TRBV7-9 and TRBJ1-1, with a tentative D call TRBD1 (5 bases). Deletions cut 3 bases from V and 1 base from J, with 12 bases between. Germline assignment: CDR1 SEHNR and CDR2 FQNEAQ (reference sequence). CDR3 length: 15 residues. CDR3 in amino acids: CASSFVGPGNTEAFF. The CDR3, as DNA: TGTGCCAGCAGCTTCGTGGGACCAGGGAACACTGAAGCTTTCTTT.

The chain employs TRBV6-2 or TRBV6-3 and TRBJ1-5, with D unclear. CDR3 length: 13 amino acids. V dropped 2 bases and J dropped 3 bases, with 5 bases sitting between them. Germline V CDR1 and CDR2: MNHEY, SVGEGT. The CDR3 DNA is TGTGCCAGCAGTTACGGCGCCAATCAGCCCCAGCATTTT. This translates into CASSYGANQPQHF.

There are many counts of this clonotype. The V gene is TRBV3-1, the J gene TRBJ2-2; 12 bases match TRBD2. Germline V gives CDR1 LGHDT, CDR2 YNNKEL (reference sequence). V gave up 5 bases and J gave up 5 bases; unmatched junction bases: 3. The CDR3 extends over 15 amino acids. The CDR3 here is CASSIGLAGTGELFF. The CDR3 bases are TGTGCCAGCAGCATCGGACTAGCGGGGACCGGGGAGCTGTTTTTT.

V usage is TRBV28 and J usage is TRBJ2-3; D not certain. This CDR3 has 17 residues. In germline, CDR1 is MDHEN, CDR2 SYDVKM. V lost 5 bases and J lost 2, with 20 bases in between. The chain's CDR3 is CASSPYERSSYTDTQYF. The CDR3 nucleotides read TGTGCCAGCAGTCCCTACGAGCGCTCCTCCTACACAGATACGCAGTATTTT.

The chain couples TRBV30 to TRBJ2-3; 7 bases are a match to TRBD1. Trimming removed 0 bases from V and 4 bases from J; junction bases left unmatched: 1. The germline V gene encodes CDR1 GTSNPN and CDR2 SVGIG (reference sequence). The CDR3 length is 13 residues. The CDR3 DNA sequence: TGTGCCTGGAGTGTTGGACAGGCAGATACGCAGTATTTT. This translates into CAWSVGQADTQYF. The full variable domain, completed using reference TRBV30 and TRBJ2-3, is SQTIHQWPATLVQPVGSPLSLECTVEGTSNPNLYWYRQAAGRGLQLLFYSVGIGQISSEVPQNLSASRPQDRQFILSSKKLLLSDSGFYLCAWSVGQADTQYFGPGTRLTVL.

This clonotype showed up many times. J is TRBJ2-1 and V is TRBV28; D perhaps matches TRBD1 (6 bases). V lost 8 bases, J lost 6 bases, and 20 bases lay in between. In germline, CDR1 is MDHEN, CDR2 SYDVKM. The CDR3 runs 15 residues. DNA for the CDR3: TGTGCCAGCGGATTCCAGGGGCGCAGTATCAATGAGCAGTTCTTC. It translates to CASGFQGRSINEQFF.

This clonotype was seen repeatedly, ten times or more. The DNA of the CDR3 is TGTGCCAGCAGTTTTGTGACAGGGATTTCACCCCTCCACTTT. Amino acid sequence: CASSFVTGISPLHF. The chain employs TRBV28 and TRBJ1-6, with TRBD1 matching 7 bases. This CDR3 contains 14 residues. Germline values: CDR1 MDHEN, CDR2 SYDVKM. Trimming at V came to 3 bases and at J to 9 bases, leaving 5 bases not matched to a gene.

A word on this clonotype: This may be a read error: a much more frequent sequence differs by one nucleotide. The CDR3 does not close with the conserved phenylalanine or tryptophan, likely indicating a read error. The chain joins TRBV15 to TRBJ2-7; 7 bases agree with TRBD2. V shed 0 bases and J 5 bases; nucleotides not matched to a gene: 4. Per the germline V gene, CDR1 is LNHNV and CDR2 is YYDKDF (reference sequence). This CDR3 has 14 residues. CDR3 in DNA: TGTGCCACCAGCAGAGATGGGGAGGGTAACGAGCAGTACTAC. Encoded protein: CATSRDGEGNEQYY.

The chain joins TRBV20-1 to TRBJ1-6, with D unresolved. This CDR3 has 13 residues. Trimming pared 6 bases from V and 7 bases from J, leaving 13 bases between. CDR1 DFQATT and CDR2 SNEGSKA come from the germline V gene (reference sequence). The CDR3 region has the DNA TGCAGTGCCGCAGGATTAGTGAATTCACCCCTCCACTTT. This sequence encodes CSAAGLVNSPLHF.

Only a few counts were recorded for this clonotype. V gene TRBV29-1 combines with J gene TRBJ1-1; D gene unclear. CDR3 length: 12 residues. V lost 4 bases and J 1 base, leaving 7 bases between the germline ends. The germline V gene has CDR1 SQVTM and CDR2 ANQGSEA. CDR3 sequence: CSVAFGNTEAFF. CDR3 bases: TGCAGCGTTGCCTTCGGGAACACTGAAGCTTTCTTT.

This clonotype has a count of ten or more. The chain employs TRBV7-2 and TRBJ2-1, with unresolved D. V shed 2 bases and J shed 0 bases, with 8 bases lying between them. The CDR3 spans 15 residues. The germline V gene has CDR1 SGHTA and CDR2 FQGNSA. The CDR3 loop is CASSLTENSYNEQFF. The DNA for the CDR3 is TGTGCCAGCAGCTTAACAGAAAACTCCTACAATGAGCAGTTCTTC.